Sequencing of this T cell receptor beta chain was carried out in a study of T cell responses to AZD1222 COVID-19 vaccine. Study details: Timing groups of about 4 and about 12 weeks for second doses were pooled. Study results and caveats: Seropositive AZD1222 recipients at baseline numbered only five or six. All repertoire sampling was performed exclusively after the peak T cell response. Elevations in Spike-specific TCR breadth and depth followed administration of two AZD1222 doses.

This clone showed up just once. What it binds is not known. V lost 3 bases, J lost 11 bases, and 14 bases lay in between. There are 11 residues in the CDR3. The germline CDR1 and CDR2 sequences are DFQATT and SNEGSKA (reference sequence). Clones were sequenced by immunoSEQ multiplex PCR, and TCRdb holds only the in-frame ones, with some missing. The sample comprises 75,000 to 95,000 clones, under 95% of which are singletons, and more than 4% rests with the top ten. Specimen: peripheral blood, collected on day 0 of AZD1222 vaccination. The gene calls are TRBV20-1 and TRBJ2-7; D not resolved. This clonotype was obtained from an adult in good health. CDR3 DNA: TGCAGTGCTAGCGTCGGGCCTTCGGAGTACTTC. As protein: CSASVGPSEYF.